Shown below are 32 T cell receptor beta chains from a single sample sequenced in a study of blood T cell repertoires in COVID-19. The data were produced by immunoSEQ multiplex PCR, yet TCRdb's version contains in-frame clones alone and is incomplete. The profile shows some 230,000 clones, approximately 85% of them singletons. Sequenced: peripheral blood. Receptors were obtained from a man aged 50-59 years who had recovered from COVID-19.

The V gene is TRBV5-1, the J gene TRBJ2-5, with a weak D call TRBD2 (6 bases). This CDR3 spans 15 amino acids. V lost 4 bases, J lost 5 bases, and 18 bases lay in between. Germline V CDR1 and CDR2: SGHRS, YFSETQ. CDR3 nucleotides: TGCGCCAGCAGCCCGGGGAGGCCTCGACCGGAGACCCAGTACTTC. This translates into CASSPGRPRPETQYF.

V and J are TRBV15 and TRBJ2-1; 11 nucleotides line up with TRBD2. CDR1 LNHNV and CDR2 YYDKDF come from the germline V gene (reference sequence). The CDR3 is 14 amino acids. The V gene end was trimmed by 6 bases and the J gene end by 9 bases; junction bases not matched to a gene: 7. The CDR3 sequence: CATSGTSGPIEQFF. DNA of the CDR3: TGTGCCACCAGTGGGACTAGCGGTCCCATTGAGCAGTTCTTC. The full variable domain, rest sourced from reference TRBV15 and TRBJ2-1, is DAMVIQNPRYQVTQFGKPVTLSCSQTLNHNVMYWYQQKSSQAPKLLFHYYDKDFNNEADTPDNFQSRRPNTSFCFLDIRSPGLGDTAMYLCATSGTSGPIEQFFGPGTRLTVL.

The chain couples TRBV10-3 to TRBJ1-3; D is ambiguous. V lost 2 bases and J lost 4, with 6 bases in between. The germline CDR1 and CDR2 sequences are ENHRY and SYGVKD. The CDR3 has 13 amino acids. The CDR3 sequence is CAISEERGNTIYF. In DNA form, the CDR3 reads TGTGCCATCAGTGAGGAGAGGGGAAACACCATATATTTT.

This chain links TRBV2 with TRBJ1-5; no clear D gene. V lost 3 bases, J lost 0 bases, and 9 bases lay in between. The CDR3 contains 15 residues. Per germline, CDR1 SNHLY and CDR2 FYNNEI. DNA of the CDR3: TGTGCCAGCAGTGAGAGGCTTTATAGCAATCAGCCCCAGCATTTT. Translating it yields CASSERLYSNQPQHF.

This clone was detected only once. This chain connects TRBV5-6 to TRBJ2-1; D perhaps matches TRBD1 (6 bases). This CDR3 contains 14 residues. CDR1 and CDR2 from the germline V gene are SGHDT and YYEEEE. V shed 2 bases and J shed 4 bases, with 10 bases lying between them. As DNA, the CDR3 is TGTGCCAGCAGCTTAGTGACAGGTTACAATGAGCAGTTCTTC. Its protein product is CASSLVTGYNEQFF.

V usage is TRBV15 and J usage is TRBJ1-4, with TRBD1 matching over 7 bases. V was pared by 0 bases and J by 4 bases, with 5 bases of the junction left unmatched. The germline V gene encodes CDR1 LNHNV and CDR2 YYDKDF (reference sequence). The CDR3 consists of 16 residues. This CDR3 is CATSRDRAGGNEKLFF. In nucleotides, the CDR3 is TGTGCCACCAGCAGAGATCGGGCAGGGGGTAATGAAAAACTGTTTTTT. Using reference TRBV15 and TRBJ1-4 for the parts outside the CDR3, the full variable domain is DAMVIQNPRYQVTQFGKPVTLSCSQTLNHNVMYWYQQKSSQAPKLLFHYYDKDFNNEADTPDNFQSRRPNTSFCFLDIRSPGLGDTAMYLCATSRDRAGGNEKLFFGSGTQLSVL.

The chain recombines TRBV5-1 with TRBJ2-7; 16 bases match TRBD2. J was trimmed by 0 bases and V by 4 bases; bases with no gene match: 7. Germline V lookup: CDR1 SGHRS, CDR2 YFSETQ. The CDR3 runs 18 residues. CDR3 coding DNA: TGCGCCAGCAGCCCGGGACTAGCGGGAGGGTTTAGCTCCTACGAGCAGTACTTC. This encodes CASSPGLAGGFSSYEQYF. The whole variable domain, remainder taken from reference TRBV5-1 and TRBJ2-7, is KAGVTQTPRYLIKTRGQQVTLSCSPISGHRSVSWYQQTPGQGLQFLFEYFSETQRNKGNFPGRFSGRQFSNSRSEMNVSTLELGDSALYLCASSPGLAGGFSSYEQYFGPGTRLTVT.

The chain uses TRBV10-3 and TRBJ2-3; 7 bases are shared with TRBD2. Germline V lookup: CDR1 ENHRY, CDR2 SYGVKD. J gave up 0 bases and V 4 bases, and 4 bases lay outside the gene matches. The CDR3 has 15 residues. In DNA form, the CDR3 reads TGTGCCATCAGTGGTAGGACTAGTAGCACAGATACGCAGTATTTT. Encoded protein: CAISGRTSSTDTQYF.

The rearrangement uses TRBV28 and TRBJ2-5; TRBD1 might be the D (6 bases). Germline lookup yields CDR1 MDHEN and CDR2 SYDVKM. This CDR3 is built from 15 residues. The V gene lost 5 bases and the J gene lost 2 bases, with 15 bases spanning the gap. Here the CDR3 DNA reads TGTGCCAGCAGTCCTACAGGGTTGGGACAAGAGACCCAGTACTTC. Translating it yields CASSPTGLGQETQYF.

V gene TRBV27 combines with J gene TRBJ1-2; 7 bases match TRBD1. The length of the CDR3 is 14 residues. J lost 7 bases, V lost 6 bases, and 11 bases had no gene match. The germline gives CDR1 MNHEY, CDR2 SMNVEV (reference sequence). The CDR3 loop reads CASSSLTGSGGYTF. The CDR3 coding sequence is TGTGCCAGCAGCTCCTTGACAGGGTCCGGTGGCTACACCTTC.

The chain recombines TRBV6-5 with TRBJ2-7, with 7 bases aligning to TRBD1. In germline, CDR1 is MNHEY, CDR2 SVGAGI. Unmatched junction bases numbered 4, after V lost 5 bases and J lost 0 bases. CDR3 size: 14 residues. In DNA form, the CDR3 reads TGTGCCAGCAGTCCCGGGACAGCCTCCTACGAGCAGTACTTC. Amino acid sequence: CASSPGTASYEQYF.

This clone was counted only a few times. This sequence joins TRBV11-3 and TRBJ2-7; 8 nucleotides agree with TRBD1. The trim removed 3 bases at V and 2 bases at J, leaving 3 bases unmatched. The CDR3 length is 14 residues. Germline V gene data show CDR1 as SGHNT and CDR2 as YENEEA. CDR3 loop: CASSLGTGTYEQYF. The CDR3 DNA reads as TGTGCCAGCAGCTTGGGGACAGGCACCTACGAGCAGTACTTC.

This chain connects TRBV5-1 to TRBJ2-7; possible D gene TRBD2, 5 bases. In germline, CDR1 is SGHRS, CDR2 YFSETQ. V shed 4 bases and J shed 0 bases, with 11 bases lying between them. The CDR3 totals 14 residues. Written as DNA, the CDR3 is TGCGCCAGCAGCCGGGATCCGAGCTCCTACGAGCAGTACTTC. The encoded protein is CASSRDPSSYEQYF.

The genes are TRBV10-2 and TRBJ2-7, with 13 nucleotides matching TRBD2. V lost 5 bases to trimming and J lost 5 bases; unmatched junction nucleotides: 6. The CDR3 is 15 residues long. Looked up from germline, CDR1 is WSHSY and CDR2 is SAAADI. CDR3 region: CASSLSGTSGNEQYF. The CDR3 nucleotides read TGCGCCAGCAGTCTTTCCGGGACTAGCGGGAACGAGCAGTACTTC.

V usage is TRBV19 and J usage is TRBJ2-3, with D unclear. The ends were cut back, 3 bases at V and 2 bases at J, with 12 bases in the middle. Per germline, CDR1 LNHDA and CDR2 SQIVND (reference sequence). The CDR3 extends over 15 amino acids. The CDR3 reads CASSMRPRSTDTQYF. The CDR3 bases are TGTGCCAGTAGTATGCGCCCTCGGTCCACAGATACGCAGTATTTT.

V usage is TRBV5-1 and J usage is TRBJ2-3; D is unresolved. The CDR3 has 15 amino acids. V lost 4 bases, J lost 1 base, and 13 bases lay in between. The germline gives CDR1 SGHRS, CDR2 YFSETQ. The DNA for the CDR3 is TGCGCCAGCAGCCTAGACCACCCCCGCACAGATACGCAGTATTTT. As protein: CASSLDHPRTDTQYF.

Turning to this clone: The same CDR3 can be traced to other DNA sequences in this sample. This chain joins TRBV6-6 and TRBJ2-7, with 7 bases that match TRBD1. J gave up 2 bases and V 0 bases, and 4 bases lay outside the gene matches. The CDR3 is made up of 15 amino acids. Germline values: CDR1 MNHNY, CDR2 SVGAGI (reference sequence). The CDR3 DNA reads TGTGCCAGCAGTTACTCTAGTCAGGGGGCCTACGAGCAGTACTTC. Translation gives CASSYSSQGAYEQYF.

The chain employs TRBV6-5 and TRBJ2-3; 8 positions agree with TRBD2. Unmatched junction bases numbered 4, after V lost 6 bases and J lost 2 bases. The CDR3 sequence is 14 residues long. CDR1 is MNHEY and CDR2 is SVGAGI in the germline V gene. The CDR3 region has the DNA TGTGCCAGCAGCCGAGCGGGGGTCACAGATACGCAGTATTTT. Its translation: CASSRAGVTDTQYF.

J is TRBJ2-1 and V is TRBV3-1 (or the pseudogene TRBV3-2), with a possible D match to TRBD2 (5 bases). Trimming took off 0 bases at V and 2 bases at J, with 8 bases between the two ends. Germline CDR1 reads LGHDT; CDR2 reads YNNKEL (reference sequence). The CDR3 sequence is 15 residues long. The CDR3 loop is CASSQDRGPYNEQFF. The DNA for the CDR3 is TGTGCCAGCAGCCAAGACAGAGGGCCCTACAATGAGCAGTTCTTC.

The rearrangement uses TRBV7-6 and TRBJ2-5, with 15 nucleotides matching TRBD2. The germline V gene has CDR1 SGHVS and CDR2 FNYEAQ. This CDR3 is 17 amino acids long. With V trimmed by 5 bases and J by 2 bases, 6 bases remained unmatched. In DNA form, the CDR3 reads TGTGCCAGCAGCCGTGGACTAGCGGGAGGGGGGCAAGAGACCCAGTACTTC. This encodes CASSRGLAGGGQETQYF.

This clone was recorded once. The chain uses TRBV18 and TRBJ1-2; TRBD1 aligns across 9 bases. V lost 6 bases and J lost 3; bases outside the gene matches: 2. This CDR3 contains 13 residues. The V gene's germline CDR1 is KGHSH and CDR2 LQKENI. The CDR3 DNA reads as TGTGCCAGCTCTCGGGACAGGGACTATGGCTACACCTTC. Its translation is CASSRDRDYGYTF.

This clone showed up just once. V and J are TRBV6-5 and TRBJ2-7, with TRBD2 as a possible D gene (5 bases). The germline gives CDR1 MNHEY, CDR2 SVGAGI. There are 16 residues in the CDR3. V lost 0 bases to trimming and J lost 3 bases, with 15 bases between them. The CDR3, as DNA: TGTGCCAGCAGTTACTCGACCGGGTTCGGGATCTACGAGCAGTACTTC. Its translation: CASSYSTGFGIYEQYF.

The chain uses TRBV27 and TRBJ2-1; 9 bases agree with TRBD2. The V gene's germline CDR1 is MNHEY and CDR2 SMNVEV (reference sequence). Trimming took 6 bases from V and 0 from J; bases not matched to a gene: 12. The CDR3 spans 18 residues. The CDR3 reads CASRNGREGNSSYNEQFF. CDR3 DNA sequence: TGTGCCAGCAGGAACGGGCGGGAGGGTAACAGCTCCTACAATGAGCAGTTCTTC.

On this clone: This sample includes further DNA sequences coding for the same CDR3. The CDR3 DNA reads TGTGCCAGCAGTAGGGACAGAAACTATGGCTACACCTTC. Encoded protein: CASSRDRNYGYTF. The chain recombines TRBV6-5 with TRBJ1-2; TRBD1 matches 7 bases. The CDR3 has 13 residues. The trim removed 5 bases at V and 2 bases at J, leaving 2 bases unmatched. The germline CDR1 and CDR2 sequences are MNHEY and SVGAGI.

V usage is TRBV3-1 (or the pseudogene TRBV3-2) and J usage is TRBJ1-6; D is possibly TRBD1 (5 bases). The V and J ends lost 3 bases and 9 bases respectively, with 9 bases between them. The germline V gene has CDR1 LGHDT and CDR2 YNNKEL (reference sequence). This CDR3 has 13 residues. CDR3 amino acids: CASSQQGGSPLHF. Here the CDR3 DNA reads TGTGCCAGCAGCCAGCAGGGTGGTTCACCCCTCCACTTT.

CDR3 residues: CASSFDRDSPLHF. The CDR3 DNA follows: TGTGCCAGCAGCTTTGACAGGGATTCACCCCTCCACTTT. This chain links TRBV7-2 with TRBJ1-6, with TRBD1 matching over 7 bases. V lost 3 bases to trimming and J lost 8 bases; unmatched junction nucleotides: 1. Germline V gene sequence: CDR1 SGHTA, CDR2 FQGNSA. The length of the CDR3 is 13 residues.

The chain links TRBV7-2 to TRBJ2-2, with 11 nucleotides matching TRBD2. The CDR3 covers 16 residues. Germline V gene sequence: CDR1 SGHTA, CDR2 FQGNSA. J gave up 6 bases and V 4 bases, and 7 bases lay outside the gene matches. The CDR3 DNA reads TGTGCCAGCAGCTCCACTAGCGGGAGTTTCTCCGGGGAGCTGTTTTTT. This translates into CASSSTSGSFSGELFF.

The CDR3 region is CASSPPGGMGTEAFF. The CDR3 nucleotides read TGTGCCAGCAGCCCTCCAGGGGGCATGGGCACTGAAGCTTTCTTT. V usage is TRBV13 and J usage is TRBJ1-1; 8 bases are shared with TRBD1. Unmatched junction bases numbered 9, after V lost 5 bases and J lost 4 bases. Germline V lookup: CDR1 PRHDT, CDR2 FYEKMQ (reference sequence). This CDR3 region has 15 residues. The complete variable domain, with remaining parts taken from reference TRBV13 and TRBJ1-1, reads AAGVIQSPRHLIKEKRETATLKCYPIPRHDTVYWYQQGPGQDPQFLISFYEKMQSDKGSIPDRFSAQQFSDYHSELNMSSLELGDSALYFCASSPPGGMGTEAFFGQGTRLTVV.

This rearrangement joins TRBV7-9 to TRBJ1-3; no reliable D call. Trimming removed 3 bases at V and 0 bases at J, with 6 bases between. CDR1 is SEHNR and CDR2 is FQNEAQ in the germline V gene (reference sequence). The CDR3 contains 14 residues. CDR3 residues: CASSLMSSGNTIYF. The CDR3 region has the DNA TGTGCCAGCAGCTTGATGAGCTCTGGAAACACCATATATTTT.

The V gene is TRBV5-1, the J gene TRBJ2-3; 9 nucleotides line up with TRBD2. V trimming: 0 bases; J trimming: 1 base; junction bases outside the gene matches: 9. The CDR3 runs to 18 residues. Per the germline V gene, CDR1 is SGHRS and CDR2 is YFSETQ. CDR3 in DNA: TGCGCCAGCAGCTTGGAGGCTAGCGGGGAGATGGGCACAGATACGCAGTATTTT. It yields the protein CASSLEASGEMGTDTQYF.

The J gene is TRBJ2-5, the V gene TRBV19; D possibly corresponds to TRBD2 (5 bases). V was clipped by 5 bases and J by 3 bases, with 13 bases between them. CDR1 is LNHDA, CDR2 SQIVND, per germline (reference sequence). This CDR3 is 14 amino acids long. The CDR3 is CASSVRGGEETQYF. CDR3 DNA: TGTGCCAGTAGTGTCCGGGGTGGCGAAGAGACCCAGTACTTC.

CDR3 nucleotide sequence: TGTGCCAGCTCACCAGGTAGCGGAAAGACCCAGTACTTC. Translation gives CASSPGSGKTQYF. V usage is TRBV18 and J usage is TRBJ2-5; a possible D gene is TRBD2 (6 bases). V gave up 2 bases and J gave up 6 bases, with 10 bases separating them. The CDR3 consists of 13 residues. Germline V gives CDR1 KGHSH, CDR2 LQKENI.